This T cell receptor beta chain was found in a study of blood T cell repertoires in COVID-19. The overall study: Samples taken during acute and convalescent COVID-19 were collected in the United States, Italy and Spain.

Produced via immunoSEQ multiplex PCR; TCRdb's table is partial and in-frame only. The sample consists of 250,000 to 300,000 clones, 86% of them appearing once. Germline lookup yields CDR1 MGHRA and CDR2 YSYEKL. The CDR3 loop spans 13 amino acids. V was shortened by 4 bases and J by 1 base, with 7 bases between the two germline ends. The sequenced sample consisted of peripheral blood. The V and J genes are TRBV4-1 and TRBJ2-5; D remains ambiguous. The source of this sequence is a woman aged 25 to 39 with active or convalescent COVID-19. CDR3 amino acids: CASSLALQETQYF. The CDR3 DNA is TGCGCCAGCAGCCTAGCCCTCCAAGAGACCCAGTACTTC.